This TCR beta chain comes out of a study of blood T cell repertoires in COVID-19. As for the study in general: Donors in the United States, Italy and Spain gave samples during acute or convalescent COVID-19. PBMCs, B-cell-depleted T cells, or T cells were the source of the cDNA or gDNA that made up the material.

Per the authors' pipeline: Nucleated cell counts were estimated from reference gene primer amplification. Only in-frame clones appear in the TCRdb table, and some are missing; sequencing was by immunoSEQ multiplex PCR. V and J calls and clone size are as listed in that table; D and trimming were resolved from the DNA. Among tens of thousands of clones listed, 75% to 90% were seen once. This clonotype was sampled from a human donor in a cohort sampled during active COVID-19. Sequencing was carried out using peripheral blood.

This CDR3 is CASSPGGDGSSPLHF. The CDR3 nucleotides read TGTGCCAGCTCACCTGGCGGCGACGGGAGTTCACCCCTCCACTTT. The V call is TRBV18, the J call TRBJ1-6; D is unclear. The V end was cut by 3 bases, the J end by 9 bases, with 15 bases between. The germline gives CDR1 KGHSH, CDR2 LQKENI. CDR3 length: 15 amino acids.